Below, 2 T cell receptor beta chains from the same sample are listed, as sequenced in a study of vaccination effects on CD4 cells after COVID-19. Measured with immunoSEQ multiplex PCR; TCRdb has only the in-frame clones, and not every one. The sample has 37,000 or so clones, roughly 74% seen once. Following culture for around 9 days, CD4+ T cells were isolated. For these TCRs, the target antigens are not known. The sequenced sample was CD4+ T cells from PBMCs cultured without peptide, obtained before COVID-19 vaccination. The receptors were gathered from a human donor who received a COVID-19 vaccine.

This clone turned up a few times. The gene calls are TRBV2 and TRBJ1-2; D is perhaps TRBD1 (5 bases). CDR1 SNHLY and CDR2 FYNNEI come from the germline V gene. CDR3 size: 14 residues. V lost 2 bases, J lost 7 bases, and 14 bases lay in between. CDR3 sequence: CASSETRGRGGYTF. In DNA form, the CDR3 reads TGTGCCAGCAGTGAAACCCGAGGGAGGGGTGGCTACACCTTC.

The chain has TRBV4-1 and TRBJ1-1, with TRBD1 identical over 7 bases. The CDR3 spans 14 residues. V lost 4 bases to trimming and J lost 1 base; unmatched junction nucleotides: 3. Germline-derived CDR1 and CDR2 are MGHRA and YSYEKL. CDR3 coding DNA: TGCGCCAGCAGCCCTGGGACAGAGAACACTGAAGCTTTCTTT. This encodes CASSPGTENTEAFF.